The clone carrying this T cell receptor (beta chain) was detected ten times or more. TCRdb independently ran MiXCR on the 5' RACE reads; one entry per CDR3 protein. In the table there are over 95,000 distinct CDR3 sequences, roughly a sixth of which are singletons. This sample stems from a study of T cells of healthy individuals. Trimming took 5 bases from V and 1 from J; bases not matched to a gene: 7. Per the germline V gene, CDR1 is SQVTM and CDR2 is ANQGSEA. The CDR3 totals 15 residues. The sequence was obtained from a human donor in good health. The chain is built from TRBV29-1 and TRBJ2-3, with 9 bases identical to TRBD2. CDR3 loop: CSVLLAGGGTDTQYF. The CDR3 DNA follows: TGCAGCGTTCTACTAGCGGGTGGTGGCACAGATACGCAGTATTTT.